This is a list of T cell receptor beta chains from one sample in a study of blood T cell repertoires in COVID-19. Only in-frame clones appear in the TCRdb table, and some are missing; sequencing was by immunoSEQ multiplex PCR. The sample has hundreds of thousands of clones, about nine tenths seen once. Sequencing was carried out using peripheral blood. Receptors originate from a woman under 40 with COVID-19, enrolled during active disease. The CDR3 runs from the conserved cysteine through the conserved F or W. The order of the fields is clone size, J gene, V gene, D gene, CDR3 DNA, CDR3 protein. D genes are given only for firm matches. Rows give clone size only sometimes, using once, few, many, or a class for an expanded clone.

-	TRBJ1-6	TRBV7-6	-	TGTGCCAGCAGCTTAGAGCAGGGCATCTATAATTCACCCCTCCACTTT	CASSLEQGIYNSPLHF
-	TRBJ1-1	TRBV5-1	TRBD1	TGCGCCAGCAGCGGGGGACAGGGGAGGTTGGACACTGAAGCTTTCTTT	CASSGGQGRLDTEAFF
-	TRBJ2-2	TRBV4-1	-	TGCGCCAGCAGCCAAGAGGGGCTCGGGGAGCTGTTTTTT	CASSQEGLGELFF
-	TRBJ1-1	TRBV7-9	-	TGTGCCAGCAGCCAACCACCGGGACAAAGTGAAGCTTTCTTT	CASSQPPGQSEAFF
-	TRBJ1-6	TRBV11-2	-	TGTGCCAGCAGCGCTCAGGGCTCTGGAAGCTCCTATAATTCACCCCTCCACTTT	CASSAQGSGSSYNSPLHF
-	TRBJ1-5	TRBV4-1	TRBD1	TGCGCCAGCAGAGGGACAGGGGGGAATCAGCCCCAGCATTTT	CASRGTGGNQPQHF
-	TRBJ1-1	TRBV28	-	TGTGCCAGCACCATGCGGGGAATGTATACTGAAGCTTTCTTT	CASTMRGMYTEAFF
-	TRBJ1-1	TRBV12-5	-	TGTGCTAGTGGTTTGGTACACCAGGGGAACACTGAAGCTTTCTTT	CASGLVHQGNTEAFF
once	TRBJ2-5	TRBV11-3	-	TGTGCCAGCAGCTTACTCCCTCTACTTGGAGGAGAGACCCAGTACTTC	CASSLLPLLGGETQYF
-	TRBJ2-1	TRBV7-9	TRBD2	TGTGCCAGCAACCTTAAGACTAGCGGGGGCGGAAATGAGCAGTTCTTC	CASNLKTSGGGNEQFF
-	TRBJ2-1	TRBV2	TRBD1	TGTGCCACTAAAGGGACAGCCCTATACAATGAGCAGTTCTTC	CATKGTALYNEQFF
few	TRBJ1-2	TRBV6-5	TRBD1	TGTGCCAGCAGTTACTCCTCGGGACAGGGGGGTGGCTACACCTTC	CASSYSSGQGGGYTF
-	TRBJ2-5	TRBV4-1	-	TGCGCCAGCAGCCGGGGCCCCCAAGAGACCCAGTACTTC	CASSRGPQETQYF
-	TRBJ2-2	TRBV7-9	-	TGTGCCAGCAGCCCCACAGGGTTGGGCACCGGGGAGCTGTTTTTT	CASSPTGLGTGELFF
-	TRBJ1-2	TRBV28	-	TGTGCCAGCAGTTCGTATGGCTACACCTTC	CASSSYGYTF
-	TRBJ2-7	TRBV11-2	TRBD1	TGTGCCAGCAGCTTCCAGACAGGGGGCTACGAGCAGTACTTC	CASSFQTGGYEQYF
-	TRBJ2-2	TRBV12-5	-	TGTGCTAGTGGTTTGTTCCCATGGCCGAACACCGGGGAGCTGTTTTTT	CASGLFPWPNTGELFF
-	TRBJ2-3	TRBV6-2/TRBV6-3	TRBD1	TGTGCCAGCAGTTCCCCGGGACAGGCCACAGATACGCAGTATTTT	CASSSPGQATDTQYF
once	TRBJ1-2	TRBV2	-	TGTGCCAGCAGTGAAGCTACCGGGACAACCTATGGCTACACCTTC	CASSEATGTTYGYTF
-	TRBJ1-2	TRBV5-1	-	TGCGCCAGCAGCTTTTTCTCCGGGATCAACTATGGCTACACCTTC	CASSFFSGINYGYTF
-	TRBJ1-2	TRBV7-9	TRBD1	TGTGCCAGCAGCTTATCAGGGGGTGGAGGCTACACCTTC	CASSLSGGGGYTF
-	TRBJ2-3	TRBV19	-	TGTGCCAGTAGTATCCTCCTCACGACAGGCCGCACAGATACGCAGTATTTT	CASSILLTTGRTDTQYF
-	TRBJ1-2	TRBV4-1	-	TGCGCCAGCCGAGCCCCCGGGACAACTTATGGCTACACCTTC	CASRAPGTTYGYTF
-	TRBJ2-3	TRBV5-5	TRBD1	TGTGCCAGCAGCGTGACCGGGACAGGGGGTGGAATAGATACGCAGTATTTT	CASSVTGTGGGIDTQYF
-	TRBJ2-1	TRBV6-2/TRBV6-3	-	TGTGCCAGCAGTTACTCGAGGTATGGGCCGGGGGAGAATGAGCAGTTCTTC	CASSYSRYGPGENEQFF
-	TRBJ1-1	TRBV18	-	TGTGCCAGCTCAACAGGACAGAACACTGAAGCTTTCTTT	CASSTGQNTEAFF
-	TRBJ2-3	TRBV6-4	-	TGTGCCAGCTCCCGGCAGGGGTATGAAGATACGCAGTATTTT	CASSRQGYEDTQYF
-	TRBJ2-5	TRBV28	TRBD2	TGTGCCAGCAGATTTGGATTTAGCGGGGTCCAAGAGACCCAGTACTTC	CASRFGFSGVQETQYF
-	TRBJ1-6	TRBV19	TRBD1	TGTGCCAGTAATCCGGACAGGGGTTATAATTCACCCCTCCACTTT	CASNPDRGYNSPLHF
-	TRBJ1-3	TRBV2	TRBD1	TGTGCCAGCAGGGAAGAATGGGACAGGGGGTTCTCTGGAAACACCATATATTTT	CASREEWDRGFSGNTIYF
-	TRBJ1-1	TRBV5-1	TRBD1	TGCGCCAGCAGCTTAACGGGACAGTCGAACACTGAAGCTTTCTTT	CASSLTGQSNTEAFF
once	TRBJ1-2	TRBV10-3	TRBD1	TGTGCCATCAGACCGGACAGGTTGACTAACTATGGCTACACCTTC	CAIRPDRLTNYGYTF
-	TRBJ1-1	TRBV19	TRBD1	TGTGCCAGTAGTAAGACCCCGGGACAGGGGGCACTGAACACTGAAGCTTTCTTT	CASSKTPGQGALNTEAFF
-	TRBJ2-7	TRBV7-2	-	TGTGCCAGCAGCTTATCTGGTAGCACCTACGAGCAGTACTTC	CASSLSGSTYEQYF
-	TRBJ2-1	TRBV27	-	TGTGCCAGCAGTCCCTCCTCAGGAACCAATGAGCAGTTCTTC	CASSPSSGTNEQFF
-	TRBJ2-1	TRBV11-3	TRBD2	TGTGCCAGCAGCTTAGTAGTAGCGGGCTCCTACAATGAGCAGTTCTTC	CASSLVVAGSYNEQFF
-	TRBJ2-2	TRBV5-1	-	TGCGCCAGCAGCTTGCGCTTAGCGGACACCGGGGAGCTGTTTTTT	CASSLRLADTGELFF